The clone carrying this TCR beta chain was seen only a few times. Its specificity is unknown. These data come from a study of blood T cells in healthy people across ages. A J-beta primer mix and a sample-barcoded 5' primer were used in a second PCR of about 7 to 12 cycles. Using its own MiXCR run on the 5' RACE reads, TCRdb lists one record per CDR3 protein. The sample lists about 1.5 million distinct CDR3 sequences; 42% were seen once. CDR3 length: 12 residues. Trimming took 5 bases from V and 13 from J, leaving 15 bases between them. The study, taken as a whole, reports: Diversity of TCR beta per million T cells declined in a roughly linear way with age.

The gene calls are TRBV12-3 or TRBV12-4 and TRBJ2-1, with D unresolved. This TCR was recovered from a woman under 30 in good health. The sample comprised blood. The CDR3 spells CASSPFGETQFF. The CDR3 DNA reads TGTGCCAGCAGTCCCTTCGGAGAGACCCAGTTCTTC.